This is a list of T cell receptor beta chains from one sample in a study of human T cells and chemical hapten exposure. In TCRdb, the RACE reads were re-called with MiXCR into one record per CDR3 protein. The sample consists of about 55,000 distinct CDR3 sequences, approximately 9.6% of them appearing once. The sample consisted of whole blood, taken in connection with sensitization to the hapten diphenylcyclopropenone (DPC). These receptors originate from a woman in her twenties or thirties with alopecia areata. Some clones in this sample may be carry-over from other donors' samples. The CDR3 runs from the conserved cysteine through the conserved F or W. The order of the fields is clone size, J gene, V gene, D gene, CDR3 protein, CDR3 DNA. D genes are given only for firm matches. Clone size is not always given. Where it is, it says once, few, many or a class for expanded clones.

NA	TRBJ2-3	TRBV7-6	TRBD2	CASTNSGGSTDTQYF	TGTGCCAGCACCAATAGCGGGGGGAGCACAGATACGCAGTATTTT
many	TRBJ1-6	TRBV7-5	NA	CISVSEAYGDRAPGNSPLHF	NA
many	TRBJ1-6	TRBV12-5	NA	CASQGWNNSPLHF	TGTGCTAGTCAAGGATGGAATAATTCACCCCTCCACTTT
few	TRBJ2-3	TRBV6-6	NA	CASRQREGQYF	TGTGCCAGCAGACAAAGAGAAGGGCAGTATTTT
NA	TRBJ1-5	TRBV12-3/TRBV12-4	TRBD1	CASSSDRVSNQPQHF	TGTGCCAGCAGTTCAGACAGGGTTAGCAATCAGCCCCAGCATTTT
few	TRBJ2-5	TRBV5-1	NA	CASSLEGRETQYF	TGCGCCAGCAGCTTGGAGGGCAGGGAGACCCAGTACTTC
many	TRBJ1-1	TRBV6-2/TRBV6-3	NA	CASLRGLMNTEAFF	TGTGCCAGCCTGCGGGGTCTCATGAACACTGAAGCTTTCTTT
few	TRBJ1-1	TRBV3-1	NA	CASSQPGANTEAFF	TGTGCCAGCAGCCAACCAGGGGCGAACACTGAAGCTTTCTTT
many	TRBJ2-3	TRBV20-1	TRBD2	CSARGLARTDTQYF	TGCAGTGCTAGAGGACTAGCACGCACAGATACGCAGTATTTT
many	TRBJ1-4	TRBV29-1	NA	CSVEAGIGGEKLFF	TGCAGCGTTGAGGCTGGGATAGGAGGAGAAAAACTGTTTTTT
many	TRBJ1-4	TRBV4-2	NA	CASSQEEDLATNEKLFF	TGTGCCAGCAGCCAAGAGGAGGACCTAGCAACTAATGAAAAACTGTTTTTT
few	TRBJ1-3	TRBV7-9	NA	CASAPRQISGNTIYF	TGTGCCAGCGCGCCCAGGCAGATCTCTGGAAACACCATATATTTT
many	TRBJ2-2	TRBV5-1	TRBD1	CASRQGANTGELFF	TGCGCCAGCAGACAGGGGGCGAACACCGGGGAGCTGTTTTTT
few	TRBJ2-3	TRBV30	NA	CAWTPGYTQYF	TGTGCCTGGACGCCGGGGTATACGCAGTATTTT
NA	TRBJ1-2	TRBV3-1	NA	CASSRDFSYGYTF	TGTGCCAGCAGCCGGGACTTTTCCTATGGCTACACCTTC
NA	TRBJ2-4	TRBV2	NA	CASSERVGKNIQYF	TGTGCCAGCAGTGAGAGAGTTGGAAAAAACATTCAGTACTTC
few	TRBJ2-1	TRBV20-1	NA	CSAPGETIYNEQFF	TGCAGTGCCCCTGGGGAGACGATATACAATGAGCAGTTCTTC